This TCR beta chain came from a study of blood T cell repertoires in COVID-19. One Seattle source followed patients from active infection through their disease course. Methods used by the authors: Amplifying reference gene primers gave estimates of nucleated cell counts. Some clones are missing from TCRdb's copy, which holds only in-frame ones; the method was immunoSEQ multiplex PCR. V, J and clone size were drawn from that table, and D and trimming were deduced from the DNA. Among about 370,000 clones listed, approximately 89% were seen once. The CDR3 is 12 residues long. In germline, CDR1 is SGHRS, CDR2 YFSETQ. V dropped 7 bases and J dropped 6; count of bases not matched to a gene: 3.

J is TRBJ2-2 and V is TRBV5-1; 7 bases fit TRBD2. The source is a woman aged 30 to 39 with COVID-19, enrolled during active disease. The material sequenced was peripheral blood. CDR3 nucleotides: TGCGCCAGCTTTCGGGAGGCCGGGGAGCTGTTTTTT. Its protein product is CASFREAGELFF. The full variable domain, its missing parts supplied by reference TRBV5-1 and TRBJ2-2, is KAGVTQTPRYLIKTRGQQVTLSCSPISGHRSVSWYQQTPGQGLQFLFEYFSETQRNKGNFPGRFSGRQFSNSRSEMNVSTLELGDSALYLCASFREAGELFFGEGSRLTVL.